This T cell receptor (beta chain) emerged from a study of blood T cell repertoires in COVID-19 (dated by TCRdb to between 2020 and 2021). Background on the whole study: Collaborator samples came from the United States, Italy and Spain and covered acute and convalescent phases of COVID-19. The prospective study material was composed of cDNA or gDNA derived from T cells, B-cell-depleted T cells, or PBMCs. Deeply sampled blood TCRbeta repertoires from subjects exposed to, actively infected with, or recovered from COVID-19 were included in the dataset. A freely available public database, intended as a resource for researchers studying the immune response to SARS-CoV-2, is where the repertoires were released. Samples came from the ongoing ImmuneRACE study (first 160 participants) plus 1,254 subjects from 6 global collaborators. Sample metadata almost always included a de-identified subject ID, COVID-19 status, age in years and sex. Where available, HLA class I and class II types were taken from metadata supplied by the sample provider and were not determined by assay-based typing. Overall study outcomes, separate from this receptor: The quantity of clinical and demographic metadata differed by source and by participant and was supplied without curation.

TCRbeta CDR3 regions were amplified from genomic DNA using the immunoSEQ Assay, a bias-controlled multiplex PCR. As for the authors' bioinformatics: Within the assay, amplification of reference gene primers was used to estimate how many nucleated cells each sample contained. To quantify the absolute abundance of each unique TCRbeta CDR3 rearrangement, sequence reads were collapsed and filtered. Productive Simpson clonality was computed per sample as the square root of Simpson's diversity index over productive rearrangements. Entries here come from immuneACCESS through TCRdb and include only in-frame sequences with V and J called. Some clones fail to appear in such tables; in the studies checked, an unresolved V gene covers under half of the shortfall, and the cause of the remainder is unknown. Clone size and V and J calls were adopted from that table, with D and trimming inferred from the DNA. The sample profile shows about 430,000 clones; roughly 84% of them were found once. In total, the top ten clones hold roughly 1.4% of the sample.

Participants in the prospective study were enrolled through a virtual design, were aged roughly 18 to 100 years, and lived in roughly 24 United States geographic areas. In the prospective study, participants were assigned to cohorts based on the clinical history participants reported in a screening survey and a study questionnaire. Exposed participants had been in contact with someone with a PCR-confirmed or clinician-diagnosed COVID-19 case within 2 weeks of study entry. Each participant in the prospective study had whole blood, serum and a nasopharyngeal or oropharyngeal swab collected by mobile phlebotomists. Participants in the prospective study had the option to provide additional blood draws and questionnaires over a roughly 2-month period. Before DNA extraction, blood samples from the prospective study were shipped at room temperature or frozen. CDR1 and CDR2, looked up from the germline V gene, are SGHVS and FQNEAQ. The CDR3, cysteine through phenylalanine, is 15 amino acids long. Only the CDR3 DNA stays, 45 bases, in frame from base 1. The germline ends are 11 bases apart after V is trimmed by 1 base and J by 5 bases.

In this sample, this clone turned up once. Its antigen is currently not known. Within one base of it there is no much larger clone, and no base qualities were kept. This TCR was recovered from a woman aged 18 to 35 who had been exposed to COVID-19. Sequencing was done on a sample of PBMCs or T cells enriched from blood (not recorded which). The sequence joins TRBV7-8 to TRBJ2-2, and possibly TRBD2, on 5 matching bases. The DNA sequence is TGTGCCAGCAGCTTAGACAGAGAGCGGACCGGGGAGCTGTTTTTT. Its protein reads: CASSLDRERTGELFF.